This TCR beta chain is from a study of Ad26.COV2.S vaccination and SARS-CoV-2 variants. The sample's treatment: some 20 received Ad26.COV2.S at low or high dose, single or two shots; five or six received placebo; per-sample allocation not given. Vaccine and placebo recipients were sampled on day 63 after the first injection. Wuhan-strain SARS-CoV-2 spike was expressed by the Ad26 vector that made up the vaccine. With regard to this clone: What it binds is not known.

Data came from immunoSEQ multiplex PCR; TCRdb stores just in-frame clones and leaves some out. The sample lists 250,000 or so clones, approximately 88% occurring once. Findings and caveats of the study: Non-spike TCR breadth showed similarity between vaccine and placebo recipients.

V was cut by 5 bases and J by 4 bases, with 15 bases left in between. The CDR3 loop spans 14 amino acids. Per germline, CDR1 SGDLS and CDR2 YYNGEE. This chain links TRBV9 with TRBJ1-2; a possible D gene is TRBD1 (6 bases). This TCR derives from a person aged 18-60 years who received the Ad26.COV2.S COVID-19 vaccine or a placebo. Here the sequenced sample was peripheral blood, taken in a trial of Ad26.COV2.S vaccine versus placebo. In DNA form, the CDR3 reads TGTGCCAGCAGGAAGGGGGTTAGGAGCTATGGCTACACCTTC. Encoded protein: CASRKGVRSYGYTF.